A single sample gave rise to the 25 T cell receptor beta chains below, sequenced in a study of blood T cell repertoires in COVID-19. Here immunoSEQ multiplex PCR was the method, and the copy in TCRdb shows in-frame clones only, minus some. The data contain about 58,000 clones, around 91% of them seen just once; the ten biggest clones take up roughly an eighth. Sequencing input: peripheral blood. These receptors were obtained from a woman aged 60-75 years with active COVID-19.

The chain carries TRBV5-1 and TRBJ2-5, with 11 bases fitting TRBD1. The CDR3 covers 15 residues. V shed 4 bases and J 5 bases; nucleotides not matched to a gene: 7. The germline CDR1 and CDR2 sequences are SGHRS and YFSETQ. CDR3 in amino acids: CASSRTGGKVETQYF. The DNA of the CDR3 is TGCGCCAGCAGCCGGACAGGGGGCAAGGTTGAGACCCAGTACTTC.

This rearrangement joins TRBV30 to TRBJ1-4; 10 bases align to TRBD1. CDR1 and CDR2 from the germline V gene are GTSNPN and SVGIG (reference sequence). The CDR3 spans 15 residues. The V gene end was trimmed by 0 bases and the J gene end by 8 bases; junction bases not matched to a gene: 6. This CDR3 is CAWSVWGQGREKLFF. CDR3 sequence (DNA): TGTGCCTGGAGTGTTTGGGGACAGGGGCGAGAAAAACTGTTTTTT.

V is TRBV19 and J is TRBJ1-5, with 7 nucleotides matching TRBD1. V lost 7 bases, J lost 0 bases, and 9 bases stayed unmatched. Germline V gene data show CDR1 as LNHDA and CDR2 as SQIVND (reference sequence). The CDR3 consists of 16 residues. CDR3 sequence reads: CASNNRGRNSNQPQHF. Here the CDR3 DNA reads TGTGCCAGTAACAACAGGGGCCGGAATAGCAATCAGCCCCAGCATTTT.

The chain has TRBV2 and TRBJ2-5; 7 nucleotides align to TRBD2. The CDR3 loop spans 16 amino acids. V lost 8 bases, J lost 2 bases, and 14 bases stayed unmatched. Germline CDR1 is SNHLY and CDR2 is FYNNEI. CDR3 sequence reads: CASFQPKRGGQETQYF. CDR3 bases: TGTGCCAGCTTCCAACCTAAGCGGGGCGGGCAAGAGACCCAGTACTTC.

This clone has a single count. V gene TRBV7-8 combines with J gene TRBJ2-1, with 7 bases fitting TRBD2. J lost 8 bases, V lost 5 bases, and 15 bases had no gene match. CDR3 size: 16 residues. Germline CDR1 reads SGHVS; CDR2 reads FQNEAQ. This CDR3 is CASSGVERGLGDEQFF. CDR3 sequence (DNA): TGTGCCAGCAGCGGAGTTGAGCGGGGCCTAGGGGATGAGCAGTTCTTC.

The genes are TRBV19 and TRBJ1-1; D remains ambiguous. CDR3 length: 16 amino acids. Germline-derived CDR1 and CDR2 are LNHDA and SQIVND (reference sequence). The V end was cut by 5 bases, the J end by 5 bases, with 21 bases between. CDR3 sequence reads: CASSSGGRQVMTEAFF. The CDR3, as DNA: TGTGCCAGTAGTTCTGGTGGCCGGCAGGTGATGACTGAAGCTTTCTTT. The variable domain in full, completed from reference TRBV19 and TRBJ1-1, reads DGGITQSPKYLFRKEGQNVTLSCEQNLNHDAMYWYRQDPGQGLRLIYYSQIVNDFQKGDIAEGYSVSREKKESFPLTVTSAQKNPTAFYLCASSSGGRQVMTEAFFGQGTRLTVV.

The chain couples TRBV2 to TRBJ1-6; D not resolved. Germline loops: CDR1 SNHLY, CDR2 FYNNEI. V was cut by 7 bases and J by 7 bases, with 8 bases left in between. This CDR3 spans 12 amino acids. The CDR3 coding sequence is TGTGCCAGCATCGGGGTAAATTCACCCCTCCACTTT. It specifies CASIGVNSPLHF.

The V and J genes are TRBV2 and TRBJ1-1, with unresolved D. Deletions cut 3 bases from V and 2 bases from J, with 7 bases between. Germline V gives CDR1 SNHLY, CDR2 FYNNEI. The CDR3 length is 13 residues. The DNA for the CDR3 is TGTGCCAGCAGTGATAACAGTAACACTGAAGCTTTCTTT. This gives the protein CASSDNSNTEAFF. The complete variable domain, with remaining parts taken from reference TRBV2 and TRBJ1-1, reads EPEVTQTPSHQVTQMGQEVILRCVPISNHLYFYWYRQILGQKVEFLVSFYNNEISEKSEIFDDQFSVERPDGSNFTLKIRSTKLEDSAMYFCASSDNSNTEAFFGQGTRLTVV.

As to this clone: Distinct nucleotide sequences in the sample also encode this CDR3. DNA for the CDR3: TGTGCCAGCAGTTTAGGACGGGCGGGGGGCTACACCTTC. Its protein product is CASSLGRAGGYTF. This chain links TRBV12-3 or TRBV12-4 with TRBJ1-2; D gene unclear. There are 13 residues in the CDR3. Trimming left V 1 base short and J 8 bases short, with 11 bases between.

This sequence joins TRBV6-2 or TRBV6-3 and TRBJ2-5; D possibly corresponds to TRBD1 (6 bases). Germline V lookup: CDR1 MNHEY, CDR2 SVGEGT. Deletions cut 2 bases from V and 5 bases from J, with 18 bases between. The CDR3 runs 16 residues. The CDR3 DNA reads TGTGCCAGCAGTTACACTCCGGGACACACGGCGGAGACCCAGTACTTC. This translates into CASSYTPGHTAETQYF.

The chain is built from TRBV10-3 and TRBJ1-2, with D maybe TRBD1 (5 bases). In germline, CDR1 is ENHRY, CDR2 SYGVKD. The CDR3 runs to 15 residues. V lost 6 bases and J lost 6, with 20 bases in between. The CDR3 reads CAIRSTRTDTDGYTF. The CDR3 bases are TGTGCCATCAGATCTACAAGGACGGACACTGATGGCTACACCTTC.

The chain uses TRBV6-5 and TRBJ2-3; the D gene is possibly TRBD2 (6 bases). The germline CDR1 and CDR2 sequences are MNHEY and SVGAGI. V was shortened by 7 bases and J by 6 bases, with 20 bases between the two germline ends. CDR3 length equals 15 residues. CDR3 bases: TGTGCCAGCACCGACGGTGGGGACTTCTCCGATACGCAGTATTTT. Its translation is CASTDGGDFSDTQYF.

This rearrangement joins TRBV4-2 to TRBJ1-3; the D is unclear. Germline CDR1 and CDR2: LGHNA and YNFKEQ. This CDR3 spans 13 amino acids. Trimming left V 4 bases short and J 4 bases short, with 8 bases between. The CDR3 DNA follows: TGTGCCAGCAGCCCTAGTAACGGAAACACCATATATTTT. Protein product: CASSPSNGNTIYF.

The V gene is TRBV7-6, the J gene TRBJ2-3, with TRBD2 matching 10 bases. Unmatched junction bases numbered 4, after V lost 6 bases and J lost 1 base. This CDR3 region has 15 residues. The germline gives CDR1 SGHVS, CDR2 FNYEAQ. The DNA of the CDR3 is TGTGCCAGCAGTTCTCTAGCGGGGGGCACAGATACGCAGTATTTT. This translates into CASSSLAGGTDTQYF.

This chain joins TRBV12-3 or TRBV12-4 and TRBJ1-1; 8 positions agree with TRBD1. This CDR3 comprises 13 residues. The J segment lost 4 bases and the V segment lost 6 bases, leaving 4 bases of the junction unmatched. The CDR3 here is CASRITGGTEAFF. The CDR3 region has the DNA TGTGCCAGCAGAATCACAGGGGGCACTGAAGCTTTCTTT.

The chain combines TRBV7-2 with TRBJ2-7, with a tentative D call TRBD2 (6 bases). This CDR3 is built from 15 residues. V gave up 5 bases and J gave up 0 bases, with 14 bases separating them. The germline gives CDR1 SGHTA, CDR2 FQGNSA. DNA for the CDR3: TGTGCCAGCAGCCCGCGGACCGGGAGCTCCTACGAGCAGTACTTC. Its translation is CASSPRTGSSYEQYF.

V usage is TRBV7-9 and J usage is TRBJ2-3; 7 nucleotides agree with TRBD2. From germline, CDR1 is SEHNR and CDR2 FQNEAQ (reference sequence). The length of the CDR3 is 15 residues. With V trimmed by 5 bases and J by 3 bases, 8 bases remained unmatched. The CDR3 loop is CASSLGWGGTDTQYF. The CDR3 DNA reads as TGTGCCAGCAGCCTCGGGTGGGGGGGTACAGATACGCAGTATTTT.

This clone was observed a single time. The CDR3 DNA is TGTGCCAGCAGCTTGGACCCGGGGGGGCACGTAGGCGGGGAGCTGTTTTTT. It codes for CASSLDPGGHVGGELFF. The chain links TRBV5-6 to TRBJ2-2; 8 bases fit TRBD2. The germline V gene encodes CDR1 SGHDT and CDR2 YYEEEE. V was pared by 0 bases and J by 7 bases, with 11 bases of the junction left unmatched. The CDR3 runs 17 residues.

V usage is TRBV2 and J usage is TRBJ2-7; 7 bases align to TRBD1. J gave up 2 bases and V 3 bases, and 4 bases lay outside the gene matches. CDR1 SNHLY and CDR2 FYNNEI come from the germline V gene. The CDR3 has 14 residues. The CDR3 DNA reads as TGTGCCAGCAGTGATGAGCAGGGGGCCTACGAGCAGTACTTC. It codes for CASSDEQGAYEQYF.

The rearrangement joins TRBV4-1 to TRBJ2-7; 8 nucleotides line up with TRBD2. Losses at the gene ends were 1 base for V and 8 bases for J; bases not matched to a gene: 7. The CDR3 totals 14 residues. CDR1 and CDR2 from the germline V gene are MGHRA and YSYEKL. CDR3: CASSQGFTSGQQYF. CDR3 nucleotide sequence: TGCGCCAGCAGCCAAGGCTTTACTAGCGGACAGCAGTACTTC.

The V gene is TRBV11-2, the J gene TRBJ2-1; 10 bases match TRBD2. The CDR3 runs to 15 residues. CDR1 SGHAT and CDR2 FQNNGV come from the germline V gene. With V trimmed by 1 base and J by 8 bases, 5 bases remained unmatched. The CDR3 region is CASSLVSSGGDEQFF. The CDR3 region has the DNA TGTGCCAGCAGCTTAGTTTCCAGCGGGGGGGATGAGCAGTTCTTC.

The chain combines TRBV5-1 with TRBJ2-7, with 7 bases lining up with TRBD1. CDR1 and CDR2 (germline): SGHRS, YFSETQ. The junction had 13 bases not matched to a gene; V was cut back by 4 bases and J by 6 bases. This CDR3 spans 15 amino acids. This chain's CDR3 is CASSPVAGGIGEQYF. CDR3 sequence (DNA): TGCGCCAGCAGCCCGGTGGCAGGGGGTATTGGCGAGCAGTACTTC.

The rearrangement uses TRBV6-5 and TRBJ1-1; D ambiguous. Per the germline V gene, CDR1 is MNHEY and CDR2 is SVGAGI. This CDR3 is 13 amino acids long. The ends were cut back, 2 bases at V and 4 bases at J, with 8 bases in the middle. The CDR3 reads CASSYTEVTEAFF. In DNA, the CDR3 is TGTGCCAGCAGTTACACGGAGGTCACTGAAGCTTTCTTT.

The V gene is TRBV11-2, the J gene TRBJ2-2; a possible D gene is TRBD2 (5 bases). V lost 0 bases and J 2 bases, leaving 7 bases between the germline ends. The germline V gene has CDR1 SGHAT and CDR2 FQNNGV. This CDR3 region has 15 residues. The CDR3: CASSLDGSNTGELFF. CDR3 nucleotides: TGTGCCAGCAGCTTAGATGGGAGTAACACCGGGGAGCTGTTTTTT.

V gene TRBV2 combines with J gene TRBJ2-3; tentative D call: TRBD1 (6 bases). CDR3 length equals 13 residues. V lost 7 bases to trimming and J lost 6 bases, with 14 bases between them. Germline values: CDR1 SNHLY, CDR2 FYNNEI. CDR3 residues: CASIADQGDTQYF. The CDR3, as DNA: TGTGCCAGCATTGCGGACCAGGGGGATACGCAGTATTTT. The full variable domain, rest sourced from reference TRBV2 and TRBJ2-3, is EPEVTQTPSHQVTQMGQEVILRCVPISNHLYFYWYRQILGQKVEFLVSFYNNEISEKSEIFDDQFSVERPDGSNFTLKIRSTKLEDSAMYFCASIADQGDTQYFGPGTRLTVL.